This TCR beta chain was retrieved from a study of blood T cell repertoires in COVID-19. At the level of the study: Samples of COVID-19 (acute and convalescent) were obtained from the United States, Italy and Spain. In each case, the material was cDNA or gDNA derived from T cells, B-cell-depleted T cells, or PBMCs.

Original data processing: The authors estimated nucleated cell counts from reference gene primer amplification. Sequenced by immunoSEQ multiplex PCR; TCRdb stores in-frame clones only, minus some. That table is the source of V, J and clone size, and D and trimming were worked out from the DNA. The repertoire consists of some 220,000 clones, with around 80% occurring once and the leading ten covering 1.3%. Patients of the Seattle cohort, enrolled during active infection, were followed longitudinally. V lost 4 bases and J 1 base, leaving 16 bases between the germline ends. CDR1 is SGHRS and CDR2 is YFSETQ in the germline V gene. The CDR3 length is 16 residues.

Sequencing input: peripheral blood. The receptor comes from a woman in her twenties or thirties with COVID-19, enrolled during active disease. The rearrangement joins TRBV5-1 to TRBJ2-3; tentative D call: TRBD2 (5 bases). The CDR3 coding sequence is TGCGCCAGCAGCATTCCGCGGGCCGAAGGCACAGATACGCAGTATTTT. Its protein product is CASSIPRAEGTDTQYF.